This TCR beta chain was recovered during a study of blood T cell repertoires in COVID-19. Using immunoSEQ multiplex PCR, the repertoire was profiled, and TCRdb retains in-frame clones only, with some absent. Here the sample spans some 120,000 clones, approximately 83% being singletons. The CDR3 consists of 19 residues. Germline V gene sequence: CDR1 GTSNPN, CDR2 SVGIG (reference sequence). V shed 3 bases and J 0 bases; nucleotides not matched to a gene: 14. This TCR came from a woman aged 65 to 85 with acute or convalescent COVID-19. What was sequenced was peripheral blood. The rearrangement links TRBV30 to TRBJ2-1; 10 nucleotides line up with TRBD1. The CDR3 bases are TGTGCCTGGAGGATGGGGACAGGGGCCCCCCTGGGCTCCTACAATGAGCAGTTCTTC. It encodes CAWRMGTGAPLGSYNEQFF. The variable domain in full, completed from reference TRBV30 and TRBJ2-1, reads SQTIHQWPATLVQPVGSPLSLECTVEGTSNPNLYWYRQAAGRGLQLLFYSVGIGQISSEVPQNLSASRPQDRQFILSSKKLLLSDSGFYLCAWRMGTGAPLGSYNEQFFGPGTRLTVL.